This TCR beta chain comes out of a study of T cells after yellow fever vaccination (dated by TCRdb to between 2018 and 2021). Background on the whole study: Libraries from fractions with low cell numbers were prepared with the SMART-Seq v4 Ultra Low Input RNA kit. To follow T-cell clones before and after both primary and booster YFV17D yellow fever vaccination, bulk TCR alpha and beta repertoires underwent longitudinal sequencing. The cohort comprised two healthy male donors, one aged 18 to 29 and one aged 30 to 40 years. Blood was drawn at multiple timepoints before and after primary and secondary immunization, with bulk PBMC replicates and cell subsets isolated. The paper as a whole reports these results and caveats: Most clones expanded after primary vaccination were re-detected after the booster (approximately 95% of CD4 and around nine tenths of CD8), suggesting broad memory maintenance. A small share of clonotypes occurred in both CD4 and CD8 compartments, likely arising from convergent recombination. FACS-sorted repertoires could contain abundant contaminating clonotypes from the bulk population, so computational filtering was required. Because only two donors were included in the study, the extent to which the findings can be generalized is limited. The secondary T-cell response was weaker than the primary response but faster, peaking on day 5 instead of day 15.

In the case of this clonotype: Its antigen target is currently unknown. Base qualities are not recorded, but no much larger clone differs from it by a single base.

The treatment or condition label on this specimen signifies: live attenuated yellow fever vaccine strain. A standard Ficoll-Paque protocol was used to isolate PBMCs from peripheral blood. Dynabeads CD4 and CD8 positive selection kits were used to isolate CD4 and CD8 T-cell fractions. RNA was extracted with TriZol from bulk PBMCs, CD4 and CD8 fractions, and dextramer-positive and dextramer-negative fractions. Sequenced on an Illumina NovaSeq 6000. Synthesis of TCR cDNA relied on 5'RACE template switching, a step that introduced a universal primer site along with unique molecular identifiers. Priming of cDNA synthesis was performed from both the TCR alpha and TCR beta constant segments. Library amplification involved two PCR steps, and the second step added sample barcodes and sequencing adapters. Libraries were sequenced on Illumina HiSeq 2500 (2x100 bp) or NovaSeq (2x150 bp). Per the original workflow: Reads were demultiplexed and collapsed into UMI consensus sequences with MIGEC, and V(D)J alignment was performed with MiXCR. Clonotypes responding to the vaccine were identified with edgeR on replicate PBMC samples, with the criteria of FDR below 0.01 and a log2 fold change above 5 up to day 15. CD4 or CD8 identity was assigned to each bulk clonotype according to whether the clonotype was present at higher abundance in the sequenced CD4 repertoire or the sequenced CD8 repertoire. In TCRdb, the public reads were trimmed at Q25 with fastp and aligned with MiXCR, with productive beta chains retained. Every entry covers one CDR3 protein and lists the most common genes and DNA from its rows. These V and J calls derive from TCRdb rather than the authors' analysis. The sample profile shows hundreds of thousands of distinct CDR3 sequences; around 12% of them were found once. Approximately 3.3% of the sample is in the top ten clones.

Sample: CD4+ T cells sorted from PBMCs, taken 15 days after the yellow fever booster vaccination. This clonotype was obtained from a man aged 18 to 29 who received the YFV17D yellow fever vaccine.

The nucleotide sequence reads TGTGCCAGCAGCGATCGGAGTGAAGCTTTCTTT. It translates as CASSDRSEAFF. The sequence is built from TRBV28 and TRBJ1-1; the D gene cannot be resolved reliably. Deletion took 6 bases off V and 7 bases off J, with a span of 9 bases between the germline ends. CDR1 and CDR2, looked up from the germline V gene, are MDHEN and SYDVKM. Reading from cysteine to phenylalanine, the CDR3 counts 11 amino acids. This entry keeps only the CDR3 DNA: 33 bases, framed from base 1.